These 10 T cell receptor beta chains came from one sample sequenced in a study of tissue T cells after allogeneic stem cell transplantation. Assay: immunoSEQ multiplex PCR; the TCRdb copy retains only in-frame clones and omits some. Altogether 12,000 or so clones are present, around three quarters being singletons, with the ten largest covering under 15%. Here the sequenced sample was tissue from the right colon, taken at autopsy. These receptors were obtained from a woman aged 18-50 years with breast cancer.

The chain employs TRBV19 and TRBJ2-5; D gene unclear. V lost 2 bases to trimming and J lost 5 bases, with 3 bases between them. The CDR3 is made up of 11 amino acids. Germline values: CDR1 LNHDA, CDR2 SQIVND (reference sequence). CDR3 region: CASSIMETQYF. The CDR3 DNA is TGTGCCAGTAGTATAATGGAGACCCAGTACTTC.

This chain's CDR3 is CASSLYPRRDGKLFF. In DNA form, the CDR3 reads TGTGCCAGCAGTTTATACCCCCGCAGGGATGGAAAACTGTTTTTT. The rearrangement links TRBV27 to TRBJ1-4; D may be TRBD1 (5 bases). V lost 1 base to trimming and J lost 10 bases, with 16 bases between them. Per germline, CDR1 MNHEY and CDR2 SMNVEV (reference sequence). This CDR3 contains 15 residues.

This clone was counted once. This chain uses TRBV6-1 with TRBJ1-5; no definite D call. CDR1 is MNHNS, CDR2 SASEGT, per germline. V was shortened by 5 bases and J by 6 bases, with 11 bases between the two germline ends. The CDR3 loop spans 13 amino acids. CDR3 region: CASSTLSGQPQHF. CDR3 DNA sequence: TGTGCCAGCAGTACCCTTTCGGGTCAGCCCCAGCATTTT.

This clone appeared once. J is TRBJ2-7 and V is TRBV24-1; D perhaps matches TRBD2 (5 bases). Deletions cut 5 bases from V and 3 bases from J, with 16 bases between. The germline V gene encodes CDR1 KGHDR and CDR2 SFDVKD. The CDR3 runs to 15 residues. The CDR3 nucleotides read TGTGCCACCAGTGCCATAACGGACGGACTCTACGAGCAGTACTTC. Translating gives CATSAITDGLYEQYF.

For this clone: A much more abundant neighbour one base away suggests this may be a read error. The chain is built from TRBV19 and TRBJ1-5; tentative D call: TRBD1 (6 bases). Germline lookup yields CDR1 LNHDA and CDR2 SQIVND (reference sequence). V lost 3 bases and J 2 bases, leaving 8 bases between the germline ends. The CDR3 consists of 14 residues. CDR3 DNA: TGTGCCAGTAGTATGTCAGGGGGCAATCAGCCCCAGCATTTT. It codes for CASSMSGGNQPQHF.

This chain joins TRBV9 and TRBJ2-2; 8 bases agree with TRBD2. CDR3 length: 17 amino acids. Germline loops: CDR1 SGDLS, CDR2 YYNGEE. With V trimmed by 3 bases and J by 2 bases, 9 bases remained unmatched. The CDR3 spells CASSAGGGADNTGELFF. DNA for the CDR3: TGTGCCAGCAGCGCCGGGGGGGGCGCAGATAACACCGGGGAGCTGTTTTTT.

The V call is TRBV12-5, the J call TRBJ2-1, with 10 nucleotides matching TRBD1. The CDR3 is 14 residues long. The junction had 4 bases not matched to a gene; V was cut back by 7 bases and J by 4 bases. Looked up from germline, CDR1 is LGHNT and CDR2 is FRNRAP. The CDR3 sequence is CASVPGQGYNEQFF. The CDR3 DNA sequence: TGTGCTAGTGTACCGGGACAGGGGTACAATGAGCAGTTCTTC.

This rearrangement joins TRBV7-2 to TRBJ2-2, with 9 bases matching TRBD2. The V gene end was trimmed by 5 bases and the J gene end by 2 bases; junction bases not matched to a gene: 3. Germline loops: CDR1 SGHTA, CDR2 FQGNSA. The CDR3 loop spans 15 amino acids. The DNA for the CDR3 is TGTGCCAGCAGCCGGCTAGCGGGAAACACCGGGGAGCTGTTTTTT. Amino acids: CASSRLAGNTGELFF.

V is TRBV6-1 and J is TRBJ2-7; unclear D gene. The CDR3 is 14 residues long. Deletions cut 2 bases from V and 0 bases from J, with 8 bases between. Germline loops: CDR1 MNHNS, CDR2 SASEGT. DNA for the CDR3: TGTGCCAGCAGTGAAATTTTCCCCTCCTACGAGCAGTACTTC. Amino acid sequence: CASSEIFPSYEQYF.

V and J are TRBV6-1 and TRBJ2-7; 7 bases are a match to TRBD1. This CDR3 has 15 residues. The junction had 4 bases not matched to a gene; V was cut back by 1 base and J by 1 base. The germline V gene has CDR1 MNHNS and CDR2 SASEGT. CDR3 coding DNA: TGTGCCAGCAGTGAAGTCGAGACAGGGTCCTACGAGCAGTACTTC. Protein sequence: CASSEVETGSYEQYF.